This is a list of T cell receptor beta chains from one sample in a study of blood T cells in healthy people across ages. TCRdb re-derived calls from the 5' RACE reads in MiXCR, one entry per CDR3 protein. This sample has roughly 700,000 distinct CDR3 sequences, with roughly 32% found just once. Sequenced material: blood. Every receptor here comes from a woman older than 75 in good health. The conserved cysteine and the conserved F or W are not part of the CDR3 here.

cdr3_length,v_call,j_call,cdr3_aa
14,TRBV15,TRBJ2-2,ATSRDNTAGTGELF
12,TRBV6-2/TRBV6-3,TRBJ1-2,ASTPGLRDYGYT
14,TRBV5-1,TRBJ2-3,ASSLPTSAATDTQY
9,TRBV29-1,TRBJ1-2,SVDGSSGYT
12,TRBV24-1,TRBJ1-1,ATSDGPGPTEAF
13,TRBV20-1,TRBJ1-1,SATPTLPSNTEAF
12,TRBV7-8,TRBJ1-4,ASSLGQPNEKRF
11,TRBV6-1,TRBJ1-2,ASSAVGSYGYT
11,TRBV11-2,TRBJ1-1,ASINKGQKEAF
14,TRBV2,TRBJ2-4,ASSLALGQGAYIQY
11,TRBV7-9,TRBJ2-1,ASSLVQAKEQF
12,TRBV30,TRBJ2-7,AWSRTGLAYEQY
14,TRBV10-3,TRBJ2-7,AISDDRDPTSYEQY
9,TRBV20-1,TRBJ2-1,SARQAPEQF
13,TRBV5-1,TRBJ1-1,ASSRGQGRGTEAF
10,TRBV20-1,TRBJ2-7,SARDRGTQQY
12,TRBV20-1,TRBJ1-2,SAGGGGDNYGYT
13,TRBV12-3/TRBV12-4,TRBJ2-6,ASSPKGARANVLT
13,TRBV20-1,TRBJ1-5,SARGGTNSNQPQH
12,TRBV7-3,TRBJ1-2,ASSLTPLNYGYT
10,TRBV6-2/TRBV6-3,TRBJ2-7,ASSYHRSEQY
13,TRBV20-1,TRBJ1-2,SALSGQGTNYGYT
14,TRBV28,TRBJ1-5,ASSYWGQDSNQPQH
15,TRBV24-1,TRBJ1-5,ASSLTGQVGPNQPQH
16,TRBV6-6,TRBJ2-1,ASSQDLKRRSSYNEQF
12,TRBV10-3,TRBJ2-1,AITEGTAGGEQF
13,TRBV6-2/TRBV6-3,TRBJ1-1,ASSTGQVMNTEAF
11,TRBV10-3,TRBJ1-2,AISDLGPYGYT
13,TRBV7-2,TRBJ2-5,ASSLALQRGETQY
15,TRBV29-1,TRBJ2-6,SATTRITSWGANVLT
13,TRBV12-3/TRBV12-4,TRBJ2-1,ASRGRDYIFNEQF
15,TRBV5-1,TRBJ2-3,ASSLVGLAERMDTQY
10,TRBV29-1,TRBJ1-1,STRQGNTEAF
13,TRBV7-2,TRBJ2-7,ASSLDPGDLSEQY
11,TRBV25-1,TRBJ1-2,ASSGRVLGGYT
11,TRBV30,TRBJ1-4,AWSGRANEKLF
10,TRBV7-9,TRBJ2-1,ASNSREGEQF
12,TRBV20-1,TRBJ2-7,SARKPGPSYEQY
14,TRBV5-1,TRBJ2-5,ASSTLSGGPKETQY
13,TRBV5-5,TRBJ1-2,ASSQDGPRAYGYT
15,TRBV14,TRBJ2-3,ASSQIRRGPFTDTQY
10,TRBV20-1,TRBJ1-2,SALTRGYGYT
13,TRBV15,TRBJ2-3,ATRTRTGEPDTQY
12,TRBV15,TRBJ2-3,ATSRDAAADTQY
14,TRBV7-2,TRBJ2-7,ASSSGAHLVSYEQY
13,TRBV6-2/TRBV6-3,TRBJ2-1,ASSIGPGRVNEQF
12,TRBV5-1,TRBJ2-1,ASSAGQGGGEQF
13,TRBV6-1,TRBJ1-3,ASSAQSLSGNTIY